The present T cell receptor beta chain was sequenced within a study of Graves' ophthalmopathy and Graves' hyperthyroidism. This clonotype was found many times. RNA transcripts provided the template for amplifying TCR beta CDR3 regions. RT-PCR was first run with HTBI primers, then multiplex PCR in a second round. Using its own MiXCR run on the multiplex PCR reads, TCRdb lists one record per CDR3 protein. The data hold approximately 210,000 distinct CDR3 sequences, with about 32% observed a single time. The germline V gene has CDR1 SNHLY and CDR2 FYNNEI. The CDR3 has 16 amino acids. The ends lost 6 bases at V and 6 bases at J; junction bases unmatched: 14.

Sequencing used peripheral blood. The J gene is TRBJ2-5, the V gene TRBV2, with 9 bases identical to TRBD1. The source is a man aged 45-60 years with Graves' ophthalmopathy. CDR3: CASSTGTGGAGKTQYF. The CDR3, as DNA: TGTGCCAGCAGCACTGGAACAGGGGGCGCTGGGAAGACCCAGTACTTC.